The entry below gives a single TCR beta chain sequence along with its context. These data originate in a study of blood T cell repertoires in COVID-19. Germline CDR1 is MDHEN and CDR2 is SYDVKM. The CDR3 length is 15 residues. Trimming took off 1 base at V and 7 bases at J, with 16 bases between the two ends. Using immunoSEQ multiplex PCR, the repertoire was profiled, and TCRdb retains in-frame clones only, with some absent. The sample lists about 81,000 clones; roughly 91% were seen once. V gene TRBV28 combines with J gene TRBJ1-2; a possible D gene is TRBD1 (5 bases). The material sequenced was peripheral blood. This TCR came from a woman in her forties or fifties in a cohort sampled during active COVID-19. The CDR3 is CASSLSGRRGGGYTF. The CDR3 DNA reads TGTGCCAGCAGTTTATCGGGACGGAGGGGAGGTGGCTACACCTTC.